This entry concerns a single T cell receptor (beta chain). Its antigen remains unidentified. Per-base qualities were not stored, and no clone one base away is much larger. At one collaborating source in Seattle, patients were enrolled during active infection and were followed longitudinally through the course of disease. Whole blood was collected in K2EDTA tubes by collaborating institutions according to the institutions' own protocols. For TCRbeta analysis, collaborator samples were shipped as frozen whole blood, as isolated PBMCs, or as DNA extracted from either sample type. TCRbeta CDR3 regions were amplified from genomic DNA by means of the immunoSEQ Assay, a bias-controlled multiplex PCR. Under the source paper's analysis protocol: Within the assay, amplification of reference gene primers was used to estimate how many nucleated cells each sample contained. Sequence reads were collapsed and filtered to measure the absolute abundance of every unique TCRbeta CDR3 rearrangement. Productive Simpson clonality was computed per sample as the square root of Simpson's diversity index over productive rearrangements. Imported from immuneACCESS, the table was reduced by TCRdb to in-frame sequences with V and J called. These copies leave out some clones; in studies compared against another copy, an unresolved V gene accounts for under half, and the cause of the remainder is not known. V and J calls plus clone size are reproduced from that table; the DNA served to infer D and trimming. For this sample the table gives about 210,000 clones, of which roughly 85% were detected only once. The ten largest make up 2.4% of the sample.

This sample was included in a study of blood T cell repertoires in COVID-19 (TCRdb year 2020). General notes on the study: Samples covering the acute and convalescent phases of COVID-19 were provided by collaborators in the United States, Italy and Spain. The prospective study material was composed of cDNA or gDNA derived from T cells, B-cell-depleted T cells, or PBMCs. Deeply sampled blood TCRbeta repertoires from subjects exposed to, actively infected with, or recovered from COVID-19 were included in the dataset. The repertoires were released in a freely available public database intended as a resource for research on the immune response to SARS-CoV-2. The samples were drawn from the first 160 participants of the ongoing ImmuneRACE study and from over 950 subjects provided by 6 global collaborators. Sample metadata almost always included a de-identified subject ID, COVID-19 status, age in years and sex. Where available, HLA class I and class II types were obtained from metadata supplied by the sample provider rather than from assay-based typing. Beyond this particular receptor, the publication reports: Clinical and demographic metadata were provided uncurated, with the amount varying by source and participant.

Its CDR3 holds 15 amino acids, cysteine through phenylalanine. The read is trimmed to its CDR3 DNA, 45 bases read in frame from base 1. From a lookup of the germline V gene, CDR1 and CDR2 are SGHAT and FQNNGV. V drops 4 bases and J drops 4 bases, leaving 15 bases in between. The chain is assembled from TRBV11-2 and TRBJ2-3; a weak D assignment points to TRBD2 (5 bases agree). Sequenced sample: peripheral blood. This TCR came from a woman aged 70-85 years with COVID-19, enrolled during active disease. The DNA sequence is TGTGCCAGCAGCTCTCGCCCCGGAGGCGCAGATACGCAGTATTTT. It translates to CASSSRPGGADTQYF.